These T cell receptor beta chains were read from a single sample in a study of T-cell reconstitution after alpha-beta-depleted transplantation in children. Each CDR3 protein gets one entry after TCRdb re-called the PCR reads with MiXCR. The sample shows some 840,000 distinct CDR3 sequences, 16% of them seen only once. This sample comprised PBMCs, mostly from graft donor cells, obtained 360 days after TCRalphabeta/CD19-depleted stem cell transplant. The source is a male patient under 18 who had a stem cell transplant for acute lymphoblastic leukemia, so the T cells may come from the graft donor. Both conserved end residues are part of each CDR3. The D gene is left open where the match is weak. Clone size is stated in some rows and not others, as once, few, many or a class when expanded.

abundance: many; d_gene: .; v_gene: TRBV24-1; j_gene: TRBJ2-7; CDR3aa: CATSDGGLSQQYF; CDR3nt: TGTGCCACCAGTGATGGGGGACTTTCCCAGCAGTACTTC
abundance: .; d_gene: .; v_gene: TRBV9; j_gene: TRBJ2-7; CDR3aa: CASSVRSELGRYEQYF; CDR3nt: TGTGCCAGCAGCGTAAGGTCGGAGCTGGGGCGTTACGAGCAGTACTTC
abundance: .; d_gene: TRBD1; v_gene: TRBV19; j_gene: TRBJ2-5; CDR3aa: CAPLGDRGQETQYF; CDR3nt: TGTGCCCCATTGGGGGACAGGGGCCAAGAGACCCAGTACTTC
abundance: .; d_gene: TRBD1; v_gene: TRBV5-1; j_gene: TRBJ1-4; CDR3aa: CASSLWTGQGNEKLFF; CDR3nt: TGCGCCAGCAGCTTGTGGACGGGACAGGGGAATGAAAAACTGTTTTTT
abundance: .; d_gene: TRBD1; v_gene: TRBV6-2/TRBV6-3; j_gene: TRBJ1-5; CDR3aa: CASSLSGTGWFQPQHF; CDR3nt: TGTGCCAGCAGTCTATCCGGGACAGGGTGGTTTCAGCCCCAGCATTTT
abundance: .; d_gene: TRBD2; v_gene: TRBV20-1; j_gene: TRBJ2-1; CDR3aa: CSARSLSGRSYNEQFF; CDR3nt: TGCAGTGCTAGGTCGCTGAGCGGGAGGTCCTACAATGAGCAGTTCTTC
abundance: many; d_gene: .; v_gene: TRBV29-1; j_gene: TRBJ2-2; CDR3aa: CSATGSPANTGELFF; CDR3nt: TGCAGCGCGACAGGTTCCCCCGCGAACACCGGGGAGCTGTTTTTT
abundance: few; d_gene: TRBD1; v_gene: TRBV6-5; j_gene: TRBJ2-2; CDR3aa: CASSWTGSFGELFF; CDR3nt: TGTGCCAGCAGCTGGACAGGTTCCTTCGGGGAGCTGTTTTTT
abundance: .; d_gene: .; v_gene: TRBV4-2; j_gene: TRBJ2-6; CDR3aa: CASAMSVGSGANVLTF; CDR3nt: TGTGCCAGCGCCATGTCTGTGGGCTCTGGGGCCAACGTCCTGACTTTC
abundance: many; d_gene: .; v_gene: TRBV4-1; j_gene: TRBJ1-5; CDR3aa: CASSLTEGQPQHF; CDR3nt: TGCGCCAGCAGCCTCACGGAGGGACAGCCCCAGCATTTT
abundance: few; d_gene: .; v_gene: TRBV5-1; j_gene: TRBJ2-5; CDR3aa: CASNDFDSQETQYF; CDR3nt: TGCGCCAGCAACGACTTTGACTCCCAAGAGACCCAGTACTTC
abundance: few; d_gene: TRBD2; v_gene: TRBV12-3/TRBV12-4; j_gene: TRBJ2-7; CDR3aa: CASSFALAGGYEQYF; CDR3nt: TGTGCCAGCAGTTTCGCCCTAGCGGGAGGGTACGAGCAGTACTTC
abundance: .; d_gene: .; v_gene: TRBV7-8; j_gene: TRBJ2-1; CDR3aa: CASRSGNPKYNEQFF; CDR3nt: TGTGCCAGCAGATCCGGCAATCCGAAATACAATGAGCAGTTCTTC
abundance: .; d_gene: .; v_gene: TRBV12-3/TRBV12-4; j_gene: TRBJ2-7; CDR3aa: CASRGLSGAYEQYF; CDR3nt: TGTGCCAGCCGGGGGCTCTCAGGGGCCTACGAGCAGTACTTC
abundance: few; d_gene: .; v_gene: TRBV25-1; j_gene: TRBJ2-5; CDR3aa: CASSVGGVEETQYF; CDR3nt: TGTGCCAGCAGTGTTGGGGGAGTTGAAGAGACCCAGTACTTC
abundance: .; d_gene: .; v_gene: TRBV21-1; j_gene: TRBJ1-4; CDR3aa: CASRITGDEKLFF; CDR3nt: TGTGCCAGCAGAATTACAGGAGACGAAAAACTGTTTTTT